The 5 T cell receptor beta chains below all came from one sample that was sequenced in a study of blood T cell repertoires in COVID-19. Sequencing was performed with immunoSEQ multiplex PCR; in TCRdb, only in-frame clones are kept and a portion is missing. Among 200,000 to 300,000 clones listed, 84% were seen once. Sample: peripheral blood. The receptors derive from a middle-aged man who had recovered from COVID-19.

This chain joins TRBV5-8 and TRBJ2-3; the D gene is possibly TRBD2 (5 bases). This CDR3 contains 13 residues. The germline V gene encodes CDR1 SGHTS and CDR2 YDEGEE. V lost 1 base and J 10 bases, leaving 13 bases between the germline ends. CDR3 in amino acids: CASSLRESGAQYF. CDR3 nucleotides: TGTGCCAGCAGCTTGAGGGAATCCGGGGCGCAGTATTTT.

This clone was picked up a small number of times. The rearrangement joins TRBV18 to TRBJ2-7, with 8 positions matching TRBD1. From germline, CDR1 is KGHSH and CDR2 LQKENI. This CDR3 is 16 amino acids long. V was pared by 3 bases and J by 0 bases, with 7 bases of the junction left unmatched. CDR3 bases: TGTGCCAGCTCACCCCTGGACCAGGGGGCCTCCTACGAGCAGTACTTC. Translated, it gives CASSPLDQGASYEQYF.

The chain has TRBV2 and TRBJ1-1, with D perhaps TRBD1 (5 bases). CDR3 size: 14 residues. Trimming cost V 4 bases and J 2 bases, with 11 bases left between them. Germline CDR1 and CDR2: SNHLY and FYNNEI. CDR3 sequence (DNA): TGTGCCAGCAGTGTCCTAGACAGTAACACTGAAGCTTTCTTT. Its protein is CASSVLDSNTEAFF.

This chain uses TRBV2 with TRBJ2-6; D gene unclear. Trimming cost V 5 bases and J 0 bases, with 5 bases left between them. Germline values: CDR1 SNHLY, CDR2 FYNNEI. The CDR3 contains 14 residues. The CDR3 sequence: CASSRDSGANVLTF. The DNA of the CDR3 is TGTGCCAGCAGTCGAGACTCTGGGGCCAACGTCCTGACTTTC.

J is TRBJ1-6 and V is TRBV5-1; 9 bases line up with TRBD1. CDR1 is SGHRS and CDR2 is YFSETQ in the germline V gene. J gave up 7 bases and V 2 bases, and 7 bases lay outside the gene matches. The CDR3 consists of 16 residues. This CDR3 reads CASSLVGTGSNSPLHF. The CDR3, as DNA: TGCGCCAGCAGCTTAGTCGGGACAGGGTCAAATTCACCCCTCCACTTT.